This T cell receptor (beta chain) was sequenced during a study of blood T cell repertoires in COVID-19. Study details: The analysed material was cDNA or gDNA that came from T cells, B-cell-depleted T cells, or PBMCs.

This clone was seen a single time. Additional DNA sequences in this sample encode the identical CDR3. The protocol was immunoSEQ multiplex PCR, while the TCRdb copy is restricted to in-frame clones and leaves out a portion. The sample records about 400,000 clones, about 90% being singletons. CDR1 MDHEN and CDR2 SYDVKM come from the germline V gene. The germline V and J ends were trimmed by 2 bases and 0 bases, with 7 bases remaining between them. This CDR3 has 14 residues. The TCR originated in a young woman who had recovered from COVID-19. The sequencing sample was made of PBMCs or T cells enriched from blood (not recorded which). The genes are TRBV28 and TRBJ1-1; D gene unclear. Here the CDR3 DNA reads TGTGCCAGCAGTTTAAGAGGGATGAACACTGAAGCTTTCTTT. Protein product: CASSLRGMNTEAFF.